These T cell receptor beta chains were read from a single sample in a study of cytomegalovirus exposure and HLA in healthy donors. Libraries were prepared by immunoSEQ multiplex PCR; TCRdb keeps only in-frame clonotypes and omits some of them. Of some 150,000 clones listed, about 80% are singletons. Sequencing was performed on PBMCs. Every receptor here comes from a man aged 25 to 45 in good health and CMV-seropositive. Both conserved end residues are trimmed from each CDR3.

TRBV7-9	TRBJ1-4	ASSLQGVRTNEKLF
TRBV2	TRBJ1-2	ASSSRDRGDYGYT
TRBV7-9	TRBJ2-7	ASSLEGSGGKDYEQY
TRBV7-3	TRBJ1-5	ARRGRSGSNQPQH
TRBV29-1	TRBJ2-3	SVGNEAGYPDTQY
TRBV6-1	TRBJ2-5	ASSGHPQETQY
TRBV11-2	TRBJ2-7	ASSSIEQY
TRBV11-3	TRBJ1-1	ASTSGDPNTEAF
TRBV6-6	TRBJ1-5	ASSLGQGGQPQH
TRBV19	TRBJ1-4	ASSSHQEIDEKLF
TRBV18	TRBJ1-1	ASSPNHPGAEAF
TRBV11-3	TRBJ1-2	ASSLFGQASANYGYT
TRBV25-1	TRBJ2-7	ASSDQGRQTFSYEQY
TRBV6-5	TRBJ2-2	ASFTGTTGELF
TRBV6-1	TRBJ2-1	ASSFTSGGPFEQF
TRBV12-5	TRBJ1-1	ASGLVTGGRGAF
TRBV6-1	TRBJ1-2	ASSEARRAGYT
TRBV6-5	TRBJ1-1	ATRQGMANTEAF
TRBV27	TRBJ2-7	ASSKPGLLMDSQY
TRBV27	TRBJ2-1	ASSPTYTGYNEQF
TRBV5-6	TRBJ1-6	ASSLTGTYDSPLH
TRBV11-3	TRBJ1-2	ASSLVGSGYGYT
TRBV28	TRBJ2-6	ASLRDRGFSGANVLT
TRBV2	TRBJ1-5	ASSELVQGNNQPQH
TRBV9	TRBJ1-2	ASSVGDRDGYT
TRBV6-1	TRBJ1-2	ASSDRANYGYT
TRBV18	TRBJ2-5	ASSPGLEIGQY
TRBV2	TRBJ2-5	ASRGQPQETQY
TRBV28	TRBJ2-1	ASRPNPYSNEQF
TRBV6-6	TRBJ1-4	ASSYSAGGEKLF
TRBV4-1	TRBJ1-3	ASSQPEQGSISGNTIY
TRBV2	TRBJ2-1	ASSETSGSSEQF
TRBV7-9	TRBJ2-3	ASSLDGGPTDTQY
TRBV6-5	TRBJ2-5	ASSYRGLAGRETQY
TRBV7-6	TRBJ2-5	ASSSLNQGETQY
TRBV5-1	-	ASSVSGGGSSYEQY
TRBV7-2	TRBJ1-2	ASSPLDYGYT
TRBV2	TRBJ2-3	ATSQTSGGAGSQY
TRBV5-6	TRBJ2-1	ASSRRVGVAETNEQF
TRBV5-1	TRBJ1-2	ASSFPGQGIYGYT
TRBV7-9	TRBJ1-2	ASSLEQGANYGYT
TRBV5-1	TRBJ1-4	ASSLGQGYNEKLF
TRBV18	TRBJ1-4	ASSPLQGSTNEKLF
TRBV7-3	TRBJ2-3	ASSLMRAGVRGSDTQY